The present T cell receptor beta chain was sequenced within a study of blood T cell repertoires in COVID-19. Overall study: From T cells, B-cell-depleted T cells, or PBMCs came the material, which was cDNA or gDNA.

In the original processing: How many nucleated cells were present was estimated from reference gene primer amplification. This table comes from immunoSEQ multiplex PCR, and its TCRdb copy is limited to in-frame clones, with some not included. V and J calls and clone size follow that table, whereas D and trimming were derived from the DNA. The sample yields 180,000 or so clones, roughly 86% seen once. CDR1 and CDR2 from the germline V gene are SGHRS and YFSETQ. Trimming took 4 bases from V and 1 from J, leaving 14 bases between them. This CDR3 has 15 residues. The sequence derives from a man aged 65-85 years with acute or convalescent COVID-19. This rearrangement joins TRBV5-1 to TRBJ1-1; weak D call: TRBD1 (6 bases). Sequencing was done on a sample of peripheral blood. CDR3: CASSPQGLENTEAFF. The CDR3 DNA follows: TGCGCCAGCAGCCCACAGGGATTGGAGAACACTGAAGCTTTCTTT.